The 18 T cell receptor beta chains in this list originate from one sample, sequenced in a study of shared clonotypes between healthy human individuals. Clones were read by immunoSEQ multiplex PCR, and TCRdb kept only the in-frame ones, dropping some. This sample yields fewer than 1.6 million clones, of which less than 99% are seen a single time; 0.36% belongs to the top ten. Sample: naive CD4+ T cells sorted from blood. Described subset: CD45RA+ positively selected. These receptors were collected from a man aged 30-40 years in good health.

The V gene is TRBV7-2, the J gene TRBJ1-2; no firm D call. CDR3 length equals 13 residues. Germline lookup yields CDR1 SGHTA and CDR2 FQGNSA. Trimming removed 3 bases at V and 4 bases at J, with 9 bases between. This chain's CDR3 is CASSLLKSYGYTF. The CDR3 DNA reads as TGTGCCAGCAGCTTGCTAAAGAGCTATGGCTACACCTTC.

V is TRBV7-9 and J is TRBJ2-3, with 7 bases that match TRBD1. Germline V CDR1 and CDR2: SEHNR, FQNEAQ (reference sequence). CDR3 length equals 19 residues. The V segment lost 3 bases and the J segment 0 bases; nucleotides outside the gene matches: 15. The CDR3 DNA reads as TGTGCCAGCAGCTTCACTTACAGGGGCAGTGGCACTAGCACAGATACGCAGTATTTT. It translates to CASSFTYRGSGTSTDTQYF.

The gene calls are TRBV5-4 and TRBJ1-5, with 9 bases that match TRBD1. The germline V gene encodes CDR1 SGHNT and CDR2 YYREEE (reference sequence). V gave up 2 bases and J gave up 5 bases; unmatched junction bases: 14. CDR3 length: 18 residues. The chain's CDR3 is CASSFDFLDRGIHQPQHF. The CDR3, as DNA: TGTGCCAGCAGCTTTGATTTCCTGGACAGGGGCATTCATCAGCCCCAGCATTTT.

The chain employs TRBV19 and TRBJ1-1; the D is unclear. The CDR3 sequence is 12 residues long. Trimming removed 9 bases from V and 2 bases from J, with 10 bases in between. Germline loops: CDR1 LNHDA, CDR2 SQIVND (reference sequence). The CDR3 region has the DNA TGTGCCAGCTGCGGGCTTAACACTGAAGCTTTCTTT. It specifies CASCGLNTEAFF.

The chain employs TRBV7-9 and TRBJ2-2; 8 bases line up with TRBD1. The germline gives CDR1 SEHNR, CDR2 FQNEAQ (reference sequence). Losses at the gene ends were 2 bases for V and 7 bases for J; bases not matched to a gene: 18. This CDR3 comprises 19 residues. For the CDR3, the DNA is TGTGCCAGCAGCTTATCGGGCGTCCGTCGACAGGGGATAAACGGGGAGCTGTTTTTT. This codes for CASSLSGVRRQGINGELFF. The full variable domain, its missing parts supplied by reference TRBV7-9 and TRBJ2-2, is DTGVSQNPRHKITKRGQNVTFRCDPISEHNRLYWYRQTLGQGPEFLTYFQNEAQLEKSRLLSDRFSAERPKGSFSTLEIQRTEQGDSAMYLCASSLSGVRRQGINGELFFGEGSRLTVL.

The CDR3, as DNA: TGTGCCAGTAGTACTGGACTAGCGGTCAATGAGCAGTTCTTC. It yields the protein CASSTGLAVNEQFF. The chain couples TRBV19 to TRBJ2-1; 10 bases agree with TRBD2. Germline CDR1 LNHDA, CDR2 SQIVND (reference sequence). The V segment lost 4 bases and the J segment 6 bases; nucleotides outside the gene matches: 3. This CDR3 is built from 14 residues.

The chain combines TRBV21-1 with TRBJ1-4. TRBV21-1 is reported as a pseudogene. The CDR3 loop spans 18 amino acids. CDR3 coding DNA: TGTGCCAGCAGCAAAGACATCAACTCAAAGGCAACTAATGAAAAACTGTTTTTT. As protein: CASSKDINSKATNEKLFF.

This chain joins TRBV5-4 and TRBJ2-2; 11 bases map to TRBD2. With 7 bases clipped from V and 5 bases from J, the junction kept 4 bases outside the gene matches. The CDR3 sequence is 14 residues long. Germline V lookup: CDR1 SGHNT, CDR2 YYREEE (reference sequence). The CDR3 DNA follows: TGTGCCAGCGGGTTAGCGGGAGGGACCGGGGAGCTGTTTTTT. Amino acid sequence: CASGLAGGTGELFF.

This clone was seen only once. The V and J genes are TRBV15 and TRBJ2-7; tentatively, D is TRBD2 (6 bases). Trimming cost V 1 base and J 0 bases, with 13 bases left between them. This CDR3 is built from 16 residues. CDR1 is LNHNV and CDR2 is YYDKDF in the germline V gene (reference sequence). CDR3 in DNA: TGTGCCACCAGCAGAGCCGGAGGAGGGTCCTCCTACGAGCAGTACTTC. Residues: CATSRAGGGSSYEQYF.

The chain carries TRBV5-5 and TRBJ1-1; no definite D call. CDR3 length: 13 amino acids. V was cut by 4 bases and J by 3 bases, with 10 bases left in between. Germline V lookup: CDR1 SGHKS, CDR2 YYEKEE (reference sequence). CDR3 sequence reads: CASSEPGYTEAFF. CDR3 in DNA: TGTGCCAGCAGCGAGCCGGGCTACACTGAAGCTTTCTTT.

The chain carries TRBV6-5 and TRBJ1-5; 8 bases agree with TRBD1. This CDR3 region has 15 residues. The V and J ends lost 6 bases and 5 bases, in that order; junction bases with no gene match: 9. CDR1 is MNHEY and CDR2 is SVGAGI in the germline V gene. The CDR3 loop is CASSPDRGWDQPQHF. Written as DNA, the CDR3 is TGTGCCAGCAGCCCCGACAGGGGATGGGATCAGCCCCAGCATTTT.

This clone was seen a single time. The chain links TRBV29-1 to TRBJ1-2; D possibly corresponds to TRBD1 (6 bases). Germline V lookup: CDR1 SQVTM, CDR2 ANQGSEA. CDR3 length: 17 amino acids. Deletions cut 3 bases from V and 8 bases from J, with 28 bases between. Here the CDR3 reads CSVDGGQAGAPGGGYTF. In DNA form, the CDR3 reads TGCAGCGTTGATGGGGGGCAGGCAGGGGCCCCTGGCGGAGGCTACACCTTC.

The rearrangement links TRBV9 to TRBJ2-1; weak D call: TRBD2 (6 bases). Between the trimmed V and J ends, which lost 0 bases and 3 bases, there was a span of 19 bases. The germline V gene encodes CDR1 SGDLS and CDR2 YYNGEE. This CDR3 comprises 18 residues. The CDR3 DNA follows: TGTGCCAGCAGCGTAGCCCCAGCGGGTCCCCGTCTCTACAATGAGCAGTTCTTC. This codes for CASSVAPAGPRLYNEQFF.

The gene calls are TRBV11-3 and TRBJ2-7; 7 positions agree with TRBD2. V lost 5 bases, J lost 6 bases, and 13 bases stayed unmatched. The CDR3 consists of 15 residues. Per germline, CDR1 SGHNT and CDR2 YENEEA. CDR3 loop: CASSGTSAVSREQYF. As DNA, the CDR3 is TGTGCCAGCAGCGGAACTAGCGCCGTAAGTCGCGAGCAGTACTTC.

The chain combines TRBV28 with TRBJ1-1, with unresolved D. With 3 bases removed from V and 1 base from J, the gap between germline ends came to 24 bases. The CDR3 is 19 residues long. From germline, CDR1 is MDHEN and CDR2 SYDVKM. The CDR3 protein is CASSFLKPDRLFGNTEAFF. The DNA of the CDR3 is TGTGCCAGCAGTTTCTTGAAGCCCGACCGATTATTCGGGAACACTGAAGCTTTCTTT.

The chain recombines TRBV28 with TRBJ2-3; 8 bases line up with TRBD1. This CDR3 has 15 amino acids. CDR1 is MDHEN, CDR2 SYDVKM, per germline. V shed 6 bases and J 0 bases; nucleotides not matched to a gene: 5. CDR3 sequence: CASSPGGASTDTQYF. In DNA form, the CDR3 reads TGTGCCAGCAGCCCAGGGGGCGCGAGCACAGATACGCAGTATTTT.

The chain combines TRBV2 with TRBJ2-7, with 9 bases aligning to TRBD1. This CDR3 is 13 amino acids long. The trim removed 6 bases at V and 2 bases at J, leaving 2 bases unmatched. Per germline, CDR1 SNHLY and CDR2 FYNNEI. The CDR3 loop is CASRGQGTYEQYF. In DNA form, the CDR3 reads TGTGCCAGCAGGGGACAGGGTACCTACGAGCAGTACTTC. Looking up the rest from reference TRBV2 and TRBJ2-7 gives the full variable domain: EPEVTQTPSHQVTQMGQEVILRCVPISNHLYFYWYRQILGQKVEFLVSFYNNEISEKSEIFDDQFSVERPDGSNFTLKIRSTKLEDSAMYFCASRGQGTYEQYFGPGTRLTVT.

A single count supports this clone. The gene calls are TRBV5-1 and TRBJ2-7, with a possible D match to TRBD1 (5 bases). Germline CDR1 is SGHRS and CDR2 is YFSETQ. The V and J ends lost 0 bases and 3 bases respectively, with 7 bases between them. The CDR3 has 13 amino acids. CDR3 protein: CASSLEQDYEQYF. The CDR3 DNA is TGCGCCAGCAGCTTGGAACAGGACTACGAGCAGTACTTC.